This TCR beta chain was documented in a study of T cell clonality in common variable immunodeficiency. Study-wide results and limits: Fewer deletions and N-nucleotide insertions were reportedly seen in common variable immunodeficiency TCR beta sequences.

Profiled with immunoSEQ multiplex PCR; TCRdb holds only in-frame clones, not every one. The sample has some 25,000 clones, none seen only once. Unmatched junction bases numbered 5, after V lost 4 bases and J lost 5 bases. Germline V lookup: CDR1 SGHNT, CDR2 YYREEE (reference sequence). The CDR3 covers 15 residues. Both groups were predominantly of Caucasian heritage. CVID subjects had received replacement immunoglobulin for at least one year. Each donor provided about 5 to 9 ml of heparinized whole blood. This clone has more than one count but fewer than ten. The antigen is unknown. The CDR3 extends 3 residues past the end of the read, so its final part is completed from the germline J gene.

This chain connects TRBV5-4 to TRBJ1-6; 8 bases are a match to TRBD1. The sequenced sample was peripheral blood mononuclear cells. The TCR sequence derives from a human donor with common variable immunodeficiency. CDR3 region: CASSQKTGDNSPLHF. CDR3 DNA (partial): TGTGCCAGCAGCCAGAAGACAGGGGATAATTCACCC.